Shown below are 22 T cell receptor beta chains from a single sample sequenced in a study of vaccination and CD4 T cells after COVID-19. Regarding treatment: roughly ten-day PBMC culture with coronavirus spike peptide pools or control peptides (ViraFEST assay). Their antigen targets remain unknown. Sequenced with the Oncomine TCR Beta short-read assay was DNA taken from cultured CD4+ T cells. TCRdb re-analysed the PCR reads in MiXCR, keeping a single row per CDR3 protein. Among 12,000 to 15,000 distinct CDR3 sequences, less than 55% were seen once, and the ten largest hold under 8.5%. The sample was CD4+ T cells from blood, cultured in vitro. The source of these receptors is a human donor who had recovered from COVID-19.

The chain combines TRBV6-5 with TRBJ1-5, with a weak D call TRBD1 (5 bases). CDR3 length equals 15 residues. Trimming took off 4 bases at V and 0 bases at J, with 10 bases between the two ends. Germline-derived CDR1 and CDR2 are MNHEY and SVGAGI. The CDR3 DNA is TGTGCCAGCAGTTCTCGGGGCTATAGCAATCAGCCCCAGCATTTT. Translating it yields CASSSRGYSNQPQHF.

V usage is TRBV11-2 and J usage is TRBJ1-2; 7 nucleotides match TRBD1. Unmatched junction bases numbered 5, after V lost 2 bases and J lost 5 bases. In germline, CDR1 is SGHAT, CDR2 FQNNGV. This CDR3 spans 14 amino acids. CDR3 nucleotides: TGTGCCAGCAGCTTAAACAGGGGCGGTTATGGCTACACCTTC. Translated: CASSLNRGGYGYTF.

This clonotype appeared a few times. The chain combines TRBV19 with TRBJ1-1; D is unclear. The CDR3 totals 15 residues. V was shortened by 3 bases and J by 5 bases, with 16 bases between the two germline ends. Germline V CDR1 and CDR2: LNHDA, SQIVND (reference sequence). The CDR3: CASSIWTLIGTEAFF. DNA for the CDR3: TGTGCCAGTAGTATCTGGACTCTGATAGGGACTGAAGCTTTCTTT.

This chain connects TRBV6-5 to TRBJ2-7; D perhaps matches TRBD2 (5 bases). The CDR3 covers 15 residues. In germline, CDR1 is MNHEY, CDR2 SVGAGI. V gave up 0 bases and J gave up 3 bases, with 12 bases separating them. CDR3 sequence: CASSYSLEGYYEQYF. Written as DNA, the CDR3 is TGTGCCAGCAGTTACTCGCTCGAGGGTTACTACGAGCAGTACTTC.

The V and J genes are TRBV10-3 and TRBJ1-5; the D is unclear. The CDR3 runs 14 residues. V was pared by 2 bases and J by 0 bases, with 5 bases between. Germline-derived CDR1 and CDR2 are ENHRY and SYGVKD. In DNA form, the CDR3 reads TGTGCCATCAGTGAGAACAGTAGCAATCAGCCCCAGCATTTT. It encodes CAISENSSNQPQHF.

This chain joins TRBV12-3 or TRBV12-4 and TRBJ1-5; 9 bases are a match to TRBD1. With 8 bases clipped from V and 9 bases from J, the junction kept 20 bases outside the gene matches. This CDR3 has 17 residues. CDR3 sequence (DNA): TGTGCCAGCTCCATTCTACAGGGGGCCGACGGTTCGGGGCCCCAGCATTTT. Its translation: CASSILQGADGSGPQHF.

The rearrangement links TRBV24-1 to TRBJ2-1; D is perhaps TRBD1 or TRBD2 (5 bases each). This CDR3 spans 15 amino acids. The germline V gene encodes CDR1 KGHDR and CDR2 SFDVKD. V was trimmed by 2 bases and J by 9 bases, leaving 16 bases between them. CDR3 in DNA: TGTGCCACCAGTGATTCCTCATCACCTGGGGGTGAGCAGTTCTTC. This sequence encodes CATSDSSSPGGEQFF.

This sequence joins TRBV28 and TRBJ1-1, with 10 bases identical to TRBD1. Germline V CDR1 and CDR2: MDHEN, SYDVKM. The CDR3 extends over 18 amino acids. Unmatched junction bases numbered 13, after V lost 3 bases and J lost 3 bases. CDR3 loop: CASSFSRSRQGADTEAFF. The CDR3 region has the DNA TGTGCCAGCAGTTTCTCCCGATCGCGACAGGGGGCGGACACTGAAGCTTTCTTT.

V and J are TRBV5-4 and TRBJ2-3; TRBD2 agrees at 8 bases. Germline CDR1 and CDR2: SGHNT and YYREEE (reference sequence). CDR3 size: 14 residues. V lost 4 bases to trimming and J lost 4 bases; unmatched junction nucleotides: 5. The CDR3 here is CASSLGLAADTQYF. The CDR3 coding sequence is TGTGCCAGCAGCCTCGGACTAGCAGCAGATACGCAGTATTTT. Supplemented by reference TRBV5-4 and TRBJ2-3, the full variable domain reads ETGVTQSPTHLIKTRGQQVTLRCSSQSGHNTVSWYQQALGQGPQFIFQYYREEENGRGNFPPRFSGLQFPNYSSELNVNALELDDSALYLCASSLGLAADTQYFGPGTRLTVL.

This chain joins TRBV20-1 and TRBJ2-1, with 8 bases identical to TRBD2. Germline V gene data show CDR1 as DFQATT and CDR2 as SNEGSKA (reference sequence). The CDR3 consists of 13 residues. The V and J ends lost 4 bases and 10 bases, in that order; junction bases with no gene match: 9. The CDR3 sequence: CSATLPGGREQFF. The CDR3 DNA reads TGCAGTGCTACCCTCCCGGGGGGGCGGGAGCAGTTCTTC.

The chain links TRBV6-5 to TRBJ2-7, with TRBD2 identical over 8 bases. The V and J ends lost 0 bases and 4 bases, in that order; junction bases with no gene match: 8. Germline values: CDR1 MNHEY, CDR2 SVGAGI. The CDR3 consists of 16 residues. The CDR3 nucleotides are TGTGCCAGCAGTTACTCGGTTCCACGGGGGGGTTACGAGCAGTACTTC. The encoded protein is CASSYSVPRGGYEQYF.

This clonotype showed up just a few times. This chain joins TRBV7-2 and TRBJ1-1; possible D gene TRBD1, 5 bases. Trimming cost V 5 bases and J 2 bases, with 15 bases left between them. The CDR3 runs 15 residues. Germline CDR1 SGHTA, CDR2 FQGNSA. The CDR3 here is CASSLLGGVNTEAFF. CDR3 bases: TGTGCCAGCAGCCTACTTGGGGGGGTTAACACTGAAGCTTTCTTT.

The V gene is TRBV30, the J gene TRBJ1-2; D remains ambiguous. The germline V and J ends were trimmed by 4 bases and 4 bases, with 10 bases remaining between them. Germline CDR1 GTSNPN, CDR2 SVGIG (reference sequence). This CDR3 is built from 12 residues. CDR3 DNA: TGTGCCTGGACCGGGGAGTCCTATGGCTACACCTTC. Protein product: CAWTGESYGYTF.

This chain links TRBV6-2 or TRBV6-3 with TRBJ2-7; 9 nucleotides agree with TRBD1. This CDR3 has 14 amino acids. V lost 6 bases to trimming and J lost 3 bases; unmatched junction nucleotides: 6. Looked up from germline, CDR1 is MNHEY and CDR2 is SVGEGT. DNA of the CDR3: TGTGCCAGCAGAGATTCGGGACAGGGCTACGAGCAGTACTTC. Protein: CASRDSGQGYEQYF.

This chain connects TRBV15 to TRBJ2-4; unclear D gene. The germline V gene has CDR1 LNHNV and CDR2 YYDKDF (reference sequence). The germline V and J ends were trimmed by 1 base and 0 bases, with 4 bases remaining between them. The CDR3 sequence is 14 residues long. This CDR3 is CATSRALAKNIQYF. CDR3 in DNA: TGTGCCACCAGCAGAGCCCTAGCCAAAAACATTCAGTACTTC.

The table lists this clonotype with a few counts. The genes are TRBV7-6 and TRBJ1-6; no firm D call. With 4 bases removed from V and 5 bases from J, the gap between germline ends came to 6 bases. This CDR3 contains 13 residues. CDR1 is SGHVS, CDR2 FNYEAQ, per germline. DNA for the CDR3: TGTGCCAGCAGCTGGGCCGATAATTCACCCCTCCACTTT. It specifies CASSWADNSPLHF.

In this sample, this clonotype turned up a few times. The gene calls are TRBV28 and TRBJ1-4; D might be TRBD1 (5 bases). This CDR3 contains 14 residues. CDR1 is MDHEN and CDR2 is SYDVKM in the germline V gene. V lost 6 bases and J lost 10, with 18 bases in between. Here the CDR3 reads CASSLGGVGVKLFF. The CDR3 region has the DNA TGTGCCAGCAGCCTGGGGGGAGTGGGGGTAAAACTGTTTTTT.

This clonotype was counted between two and nine times. The chain is built from TRBV25-1 and TRBJ1-1, with a tentative D call TRBD1 (5 bases). The ends were cut back, 7 bases at V and 2 bases at J, with 29 bases in the middle. CDR1 and CDR2 from the germline V gene are MGHDK and SYGVNS. The CDR3 spans 19 residues. CDR3 sequence reads: CASTLPSPRGRFLNTEAFF. In nucleotides, the CDR3 is TGTGCCAGCACCCTCCCTTCCCCAAGGGGCCGTTTCCTAAACACTGAAGCTTTCTTT.

V gene TRBV6-1 combines with J gene TRBJ1-2; D is possibly TRBD1 (5 bases). The CDR3 runs to 15 residues. From germline, CDR1 is MNHNS and CDR2 SASEGT. V lost 7 bases, J lost 6 bases, and 21 bases lay in between. The CDR3 loop reads CASMEPGTQGHGYTF. DNA for the CDR3: TGTGCCAGCATGGAGCCTGGGACGCAGGGCCATGGCTACACCTTC.

The sample holds one count of this clonotype. V gene TRBV20-1 combines with J gene TRBJ2-1, with D tentatively TRBD2 (5 bases). The CDR3 has 12 amino acids. The germline gives CDR1 DFQATT, CDR2 SNEGSKA (reference sequence). The CDR3 loop is CSSERAGNEQFF. CDR3 bases: TGCAGCTCGGAGAGGGCTGGGAATGAGCAGTTCTTC.

The V call is TRBV9, the J call TRBJ2-3; D gene ambiguous. CDR3 size: 12 residues. Germline V gene sequence: CDR1 SGDLS, CDR2 YYNGEE. V was shortened by 4 bases and J by 1 base, with 4 bases between the two germline ends. The CDR3 reads CASSPRTDTQYF. The CDR3 coding sequence is TGTGCCAGCAGCCCCCGCACAGATACGCAGTATTTT.

This clonotype has just a few counts. The V gene is TRBV20-1, the J gene TRBJ1-5, with unresolved D. V was shortened by 3 bases and J by 8 bases, with 11 bases between the two germline ends. This CDR3 spans 12 amino acids. CDR1 and CDR2 from the germline V gene are DFQATT and SNEGSKA (reference sequence). This CDR3 is CSASMLQKPQHF. The CDR3 DNA is TGCAGTGCTAGCATGCTACAAAAGCCCCAGCATTTT.